The 16 T cell receptor beta chains below come from one sample, sequenced in a study of T cells in Graves' hyperthyroidism and ophthalmopathy. Researchers took RNA transcripts and amplified the TCR beta CDR3 regions from them. HTBI primers were used for first-round RT-PCR of the TCR CDR3. A single record per CDR3 protein comes from TCRdb applying MiXCR to the multiplex PCR reads. The sample comprises hundreds of thousands of distinct CDR3 sequences, about 14% of which are singletons, and around 13% rests with the top ten. Sequenced material: blood. The receptors stem from a woman aged 45 to 65 with Graves' ophthalmopathy.

In DNA form, the CDR3 reads TGTGCCACCCGAGGAATACAACACACAGATACGCAGTATTTT. Protein product: CATRGIQHTDTQYF. J is TRBJ2-3 and V is TRBV6-2 or TRBV6-3; D is uncertain. Germline V gene lookup returns CDR1 MNHEY and CDR2 SVGEGT. Trimming removed 10 bases at V and 2 bases at J, with 16 bases between. The CDR3 spans 14 residues.

The rearrangement joins TRBV5-1 to TRBJ2-1, with 7 bases lining up with TRBD2. With V trimmed by 6 bases and J by 0 bases, 3 bases remained unmatched. CDR1 is SGHRS, CDR2 YFSETQ, per germline. The CDR3 totals 14 residues. CDR3: CASKKRDSYNEQFF. CDR3 in DNA: TGCGCCAGCAAGAAGCGGGACTCCTACAATGAGCAGTTCTTC.

This clonotype was recorded many times. The chain combines TRBV6-5 with TRBJ1-1, with D unclear. The V and J ends lost 0 bases and 6 bases respectively, with 8 bases between them. The CDR3 runs to 13 residues. The V gene's germline CDR1 is MNHEY and CDR2 SVGAGI. CDR3: CASSYSEAAEAFF. The CDR3, as DNA: TGTGCCAGCAGTTACTCGGAGGCGGCTGAAGCTTTCTTT.

The chain employs TRBV6-1 and TRBJ1-5; unclear D gene. The CDR3 contains 13 residues. The V gene lost 7 bases and the J gene lost 2 bases, with 9 bases spanning the gap. Germline V CDR1 and CDR2: MNHNS, SASEGT. DNA for the CDR3: TGTGCCAGCATGGAGGGTGGCAATCAGCCCCAGCATTTT. Translated: CASMEGGNQPQHF.

This clonotype was seen repeatedly, ten times or more. The chain uses TRBV2 and TRBJ2-5; tentatively, D is TRBD2 (5 bases). V was clipped by 7 bases and J by 3 bases, with 12 bases between them. Germline loops: CDR1 SNHLY, CDR2 FYNNEI. The CDR3 runs 13 residues. The CDR3 here is CASILDGKETQYF. The CDR3 DNA follows: TGTGCCAGCATTCTTGACGGGAAAGAGACCCAGTACTTC.

The rearrangement joins TRBV28 to TRBJ1-6; maybe TRBD1 (6 bases). The CDR3 runs 15 residues. The V gene's germline CDR1 is MDHEN and CDR2 SYDVKM. Trimming took off 3 bases at V and 10 bases at J, with 16 bases between the two ends. Here the CDR3 reads CASSFPLTGASPLHF. CDR3 bases: TGTGCCAGCAGTTTCCCTCTGACAGGAGCGTCACCCCTCCACTTT.

This chain links TRBV25-1 with TRBJ2-3, with 9 bases aligning to TRBD1. This CDR3 has 17 residues. Germline V gives CDR1 MGHDK, CDR2 SYGVNS. Unmatched junction bases numbered 9, after V lost 3 bases and J lost 2 bases. CDR3 DNA: TGTGCCAGCAGTGAGAGCTCACAGGGGGCCCCCACAGATACGCAGTATTTT. It encodes CASSESSQGAPTDTQYF. The variable domain in full, completed from reference TRBV25-1 and TRBJ2-3, reads EADIYQTPRYLVIGTGKKITLECSQTMGHDKMYWYQQDPGMELHLIHYSYGVNSTEKGDLSSESTVSRIRTEHFPLTLESARPSHTSQYLCASSESSQGAPTDTQYFGPGTRLTVL.

Many counts were recorded for this clonotype. The rearrangement uses TRBV12-3 or TRBV12-4 and TRBJ2-1; D might be TRBD1 or TRBD2, each matching 6 bases. The germline V and J ends were trimmed by 2 bases and 7 bases, with 12 bases remaining between them. CDR3 length: 14 amino acids. The CDR3: CASSLRQEGNEQFF. In nucleotides, the CDR3 is TGTGCCAGCAGTTTAAGACAGGAGGGGAATGAGCAGTTCTTC.

This clonotype was seen many times. V gene TRBV15 combines with J gene TRBJ2-3; no reliable D call. This CDR3 spans 14 amino acids. Trimming removed 0 bases from V and 9 bases from J, with 13 bases in between. Germline CDR1 and CDR2: LNHNV and YYDKDF (reference sequence). CDR3 bases: TGTGCCACCAGCAGAGATACGGCCTTGGGCACGCAGTATTTT. Translated: CATSRDTALGTQYF.

The sample holds a few counts of this clonotype. The J gene is TRBJ1-1, the V gene TRBV29-1; D is ambiguous. Germline V gene data show CDR1 as SQVTM and CDR2 as ANQGSEA. The CDR3 totals 14 residues. Trimming stripped 4 bases from V and 0 bases from J, with 12 bases between. The CDR3 region is CSVVQSGLNTEAFF. The CDR3, as DNA: TGCAGCGTTGTGCAGAGTGGCCTGAACACTGAAGCTTTCTTT.

The chain is built from TRBV2 and TRBJ2-1; D assignment may be TRBD1 or TRBD2 (6 bases each). Trimming removed 6 bases at V and 10 bases at J, with 13 bases between. Germline V lookup: CDR1 SNHLY, CDR2 FYNNEI. This CDR3 is 12 amino acids long. The CDR3 reads CASRGGDWEQFF. The CDR3 DNA follows: TGTGCCAGCAGGGGGGGCGATTGGGAGCAGTTCTTC.

This clonotype has ten or more counts. The chain is built from TRBV6-1 and TRBJ2-5; TRBD2 matches 12 bases. The CDR3 consists of 16 residues. J lost 2 bases, V lost 5 bases, and 6 bases had no gene match. The germline gives CDR1 MNHNS, CDR2 SASEGT. The DNA for the CDR3 is TGTGCCAGCAGTTACGGGCTAGCGGGAGGGCAAGAGACCCAGTACTTC. This encodes CASSYGLAGGQETQYF.

The chain couples TRBV27 to TRBJ1-4, with D unclear. CDR3 length: 13 amino acids. Trimming left V 4 bases short and J 3 bases short, with 6 bases between. CDR1 and CDR2 from the germline V gene are MNHEY and SMNVEV (reference sequence). CDR3 sequence: CASSYLPNEKLFF. CDR3 DNA sequence: TGTGCCAGCAGTTACCTGCCTAATGAAAAACTGTTTTTT.

This clonotype was picked up a small number of times. This chain connects TRBV6-7 to TRBJ1-5; D may be TRBD1 (6 bases). Being an ORF, TRBV6-7 has a function that is uncertain. V lost 7 bases and J lost 0, with 13 bases in between. This CDR3 region has 15 residues. CDR3: CASNRENDSNQPQHF. Written as DNA, the CDR3 is TGTGCCAGCAACAGGGAAAACGATAGCAATCAGCCCCAGCATTTT.

This clonotype was found a few times. The chain has TRBV5-1 and TRBJ1-1; D might be TRBD1 (5 bases). Germline V CDR1 and CDR2: SGHRS, YFSETQ. This CDR3 is built from 14 residues. V lost 4 bases, J lost 6 bases, and 16 bases lay in between. The CDR3 protein is CASSPGTGKAEAFF. The CDR3, as DNA: TGCGCCAGCAGCCCCGGGACCGGGAAGGCTGAAGCTTTCTTT.

This clonotype appeared many times. The chain is built from TRBV10-3 and TRBJ2-5; D not resolved. CDR1 and CDR2 from the germline V gene are ENHRY and SYGVKD. This CDR3 region has 13 residues. V was cut by 3 bases and J by 5 bases, with 10 bases left in between. DNA of the CDR3: TGTGCCATCAGTGAACCCGTTTGGGAGACCCAGTACTTC. Translating gives CAISEPVWETQYF.